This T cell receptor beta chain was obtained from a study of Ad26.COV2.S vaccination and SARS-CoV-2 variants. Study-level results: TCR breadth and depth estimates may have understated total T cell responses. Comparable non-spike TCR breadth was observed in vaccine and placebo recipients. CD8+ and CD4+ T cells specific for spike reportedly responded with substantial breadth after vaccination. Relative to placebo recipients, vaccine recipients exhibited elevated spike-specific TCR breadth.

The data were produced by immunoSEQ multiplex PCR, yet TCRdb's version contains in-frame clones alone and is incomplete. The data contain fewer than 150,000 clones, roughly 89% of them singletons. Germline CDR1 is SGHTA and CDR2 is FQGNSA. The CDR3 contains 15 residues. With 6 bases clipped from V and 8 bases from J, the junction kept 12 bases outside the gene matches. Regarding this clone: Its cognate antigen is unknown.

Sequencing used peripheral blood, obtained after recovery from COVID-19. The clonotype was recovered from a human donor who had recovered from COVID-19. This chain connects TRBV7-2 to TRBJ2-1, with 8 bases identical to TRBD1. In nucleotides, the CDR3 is TGTGCCAGCAGGTACATTGCGGACAGGGAATATGAGCAGTTCTTC. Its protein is CASRYIADREYEQFF.